This TCR beta chain was sequenced for a study of T cells after yellow fever vaccination. The V end lost 4 bases, the J end lost 0 bases, and 17 bases lay between the germline ends. The CDR3 is 16 residues long. Germline lookup yields CDR1 SGHRS and CDR2 YFSETQ. A universal primer site and UMIs were added as TCR cDNA was made by 5'RACE template switching. TCRdb redid the calling of the 5' RACE reads with MiXCR, one entry per CDR3 protein. This sample has approximately 510,000 distinct CDR3 sequences, with less than 25% found just once. A remark on this clonotype: Its antigen remains unknown.

Study-wide points: A faster peak, day 5 versus 15, was reached by the weaker secondary response. One caveat is that FACS-sorted repertoires could contain abundant clonotypes contaminating from the bulk population. Detected again after the booster were most primary-vaccination clones, at nearly 97% CD4 and about 90% CD8.

The J gene is TRBJ2-7, the V gene TRBV5-1, with a possible D match to TRBD2 (7 bases). The sequencing here drew on PBMCs, taken about 20 days after the first yellow fever vaccination. The sequence was collected from a man aged 18-30 years who received the YFV17D yellow fever vaccine. The CDR3 is CASSLGGAGGSYEQYF. Here the CDR3 DNA reads TGCGCCAGCAGCCTGGGGGGGGCCGGGGGCTCCTACGAGCAGTACTTC.